This T cell receptor (beta chain) was found in a study of blood T cell repertoires in COVID-19. Looking at the study overall: Spain, Italy and the United States supplied samples that represented acute and convalescent COVID-19. Sources were T cells, B-cell-depleted T cells, or PBMCs; the material itself was cDNA or gDNA.

This clone was detected once. Original analysis: It was from reference gene primer amplification that nucleated cell counts were estimated. This table comes from immunoSEQ multiplex PCR, and its TCRdb copy is limited to in-frame clones, with some not included. The V and J calls and clone size come from that table; D and trimming were worked out from the DNA. The sample has about 330,000 clones, approximately 88% seen once. This sequence was found in a man aged 18 to 30 who had recovered from COVID-19. Sequenced material: peripheral blood.

Written as DNA, the CDR3 is TGTGCCAGCAGCTCCGGACAGAACACCGGGGAGCTGTTTTTT. Translating it yields CASSSGQNTGELFF. The genes are TRBV5-5 and TRBJ2-2; D is perhaps TRBD1 (5 bases). The CDR3 has 14 amino acids. Trimming took 3 bases from V and 1 from J, leaving 7 bases between them. The germline V gene encodes CDR1 SGHKS and CDR2 YYEKEE (reference sequence).